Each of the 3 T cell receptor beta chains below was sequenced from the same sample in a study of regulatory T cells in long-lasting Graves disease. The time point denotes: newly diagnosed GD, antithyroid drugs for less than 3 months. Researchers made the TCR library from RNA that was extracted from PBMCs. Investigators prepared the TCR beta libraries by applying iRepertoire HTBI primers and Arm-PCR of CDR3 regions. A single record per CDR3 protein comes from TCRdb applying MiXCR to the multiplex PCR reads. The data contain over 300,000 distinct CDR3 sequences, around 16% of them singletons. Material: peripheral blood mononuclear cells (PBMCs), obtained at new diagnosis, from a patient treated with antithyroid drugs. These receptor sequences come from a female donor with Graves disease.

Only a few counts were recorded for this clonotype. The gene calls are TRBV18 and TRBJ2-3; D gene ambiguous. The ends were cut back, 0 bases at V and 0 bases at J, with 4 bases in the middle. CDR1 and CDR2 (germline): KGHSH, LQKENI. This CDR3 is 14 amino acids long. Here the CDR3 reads CASSPPQSTDTQYF. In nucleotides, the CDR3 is TGTGCCAGCTCACCACCCCAGAGCACAGATACGCAGTATTTT.

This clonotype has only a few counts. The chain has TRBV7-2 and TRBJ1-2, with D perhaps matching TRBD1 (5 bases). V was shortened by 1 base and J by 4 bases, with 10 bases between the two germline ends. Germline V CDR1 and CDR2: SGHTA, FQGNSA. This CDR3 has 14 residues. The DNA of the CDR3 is TGTGCCAGCAGCTTAGTCTCCAGGGCCTATGGCTACACCTTC. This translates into CASSLVSRAYGYTF.

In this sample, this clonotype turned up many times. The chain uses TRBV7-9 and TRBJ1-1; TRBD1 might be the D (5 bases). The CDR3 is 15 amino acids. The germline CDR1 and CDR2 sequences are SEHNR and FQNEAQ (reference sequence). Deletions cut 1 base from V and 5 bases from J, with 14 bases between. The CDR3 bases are TGTGCCAGCAGCTTAGTTCAGGGATCGGGGACTGAAGCTTTCTTT. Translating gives CASSLVQGSGTEAFF.